What follows are 30 T cell receptor beta chains derived from one specimen sequenced in a study of cytomegalovirus exposure and HLA in healthy donors. Primers included in the PCR were 60 Vbeta and 13 Jbeta primers. The repertoire was sequenced with immunoSEQ multiplex PCR; TCRdb's copy has only in-frame clones and lacks some. The table records 150,000 or so clones, 77% of them present only once. Sequenced sample: PBMCs. The receptors stem from a male donor in good health and CMV-seropositive.

This chain joins TRBV7-8 and TRBJ1-1, with a weak D call TRBD1 (6 bases). The CDR3 runs 13 residues. The germline V and J ends were trimmed by 6 bases and 5 bases, with 13 bases remaining between them. Germline lookup yields CDR1 SGHVS and CDR2 FQNEAQ. The CDR3 spells CASRRSGETEAFF. The CDR3, as DNA: TGTGCCAGCAGACGATCAGGGGAAACTGAAGCTTTCTTT.

The chain employs TRBV7-6 and TRBJ2-3; 9 bases are shared with TRBD2. The length of the CDR3 is 16 residues. Germline V gene lookup returns CDR1 SGHVS and CDR2 FNYEAQ. J was trimmed by 5 bases and V by 5 bases; bases with no gene match: 11. The chain's CDR3 is CASSREGLAGRDTQYF. DNA for the CDR3: TGTGCCAGCAGCCGAGAGGGGCTAGCGGGGAGAGATACGCAGTATTTT. Based on the CDR3 plus reference TRBV7-6 and TRBJ2-3, the full variable domain is GAGVSQSPRYKVTKRGQDVALRCDPISGHVSLYWYRQALGQGPEFLTYFNYEAQQDKSGLPNDRFSAERPEGSISTLTIQRTEQRDSAMYRCASSREGLAGRDTQYFGPGTRLTVL.

A single count supports this clone. The chain has TRBV5-1 and TRBJ1-4; 8 nucleotides align to TRBD1. V lost 2 bases and J lost 0; bases outside the gene matches: 6. The germline V gene has CDR1 SGHRS and CDR2 YFSETQ. The CDR3 sequence is 17 residues long. The CDR3 region is CASSFGTGPSTNEKLFF. Here the CDR3 DNA reads TGCGCCAGCAGCTTCGGGACAGGACCATCAACTAATGAAAAACTGTTTTTT.

The chain has TRBV15 and TRBJ2-1, with 8 bases identical to TRBD2. The germline V gene has CDR1 LNHNV and CDR2 YYDKDF (reference sequence). V was pared by 4 bases and J by 0 bases, with 2 bases of the junction left unmatched. CDR3 size: 15 residues. CDR3 in amino acids: CATSKRESSYNEQFF. The CDR3 region has the DNA TGTGCCACCAGCAAGCGGGAGAGCTCCTACAATGAGCAGTTCTTC.

The V gene is TRBV5-8, the J gene TRBJ2-1; 7 nucleotides line up with TRBD1. V lost 3 bases, J lost 2 bases, and 20 bases stayed unmatched. Germline assignment: CDR1 SGHTS and CDR2 YDEGEE. The CDR3 length is 20 residues. Written as DNA, the CDR3 is TGTGCCAGCAGCTCAACACAACCTACGACAGGGACGGTGCCCTACAATGAGCAGTTCTTC. Encoded protein: CASSSTQPTTGTVPYNEQFF. The entire variable domain, with the rest obtained from reference TRBV5-8 and TRBJ2-1, is as follows: EAGVTQSPTHLIKTRGQQATLRCSPISGHTSVYWYQQALGLGLQFLLWYDEGEERNRGNFPPRFSGRQFPNYSSELNVNALELEDSALYLCASSSTQPTTGTVPYNEQFFGPGTRLTVL.

Worth noting for this clone: The junction departs from the called germline gene at one end, perhaps through a read error. The J gene is TRBJ2-7, the V gene TRBV7-9; D possibly uses TRBD1 or TRBD2 (5 bases each). Germline V gives CDR1 SEHNR, CDR2 FQNEAQ (reference sequence). The CDR3 covers 14 residues. CDR3 nucleotides: TGTTCCAGCAGCTTAGCGCAGGGAACCTACGAGCAGTACTTC. Encoded protein: CSSSLAQGTYEQYF.

The chain has TRBV5-6 and TRBJ1-5; D is unclear. Trimming left V 0 bases short and J 0 bases short, with 7 bases between. This CDR3 region has 15 residues. The V gene's germline CDR1 is SGHDT and CDR2 YYEEEE. CDR3 protein: CASSLGGYSNQPQHF. The CDR3 region has the DNA TGTGCCAGCAGCTTGGGCGGGTATAGCAATCAGCCCCAGCATTTT. Full variable domain (rest looked up from reference TRBV5-6 and TRBJ1-5): DAGVTQSPTHLIKTRGQQVTLRCSPKSGHDTVSWYQQALGQGPQFIFQYYEEEERQRGNFPDRFSGHQFPNYSSELNVNALLLGDSALYLCASSLGGYSNQPQHFGDGTRLSIL.

The rearrangement links TRBV10-3 to TRBJ1-2; 9 positions agree with TRBD1. V dropped 8 bases and J dropped 1; count of bases not matched to a gene: 5. This CDR3 is built from 14 residues. CDR1 and CDR2 (germline): ENHRY, SYGVKD. CDR3 protein: CAIQGTGNNYGYTF. In DNA, the CDR3 is TGTGCCATCCAAGGGACAGGGAATAACTATGGCTACACCTTC.

CDR3 in amino acids: CASSVGGGTDSIKLFF. CDR3 bases: TGCGCCAGCAGCGTAGGCGGCGGGACGGACTCTATTAAACTGTTTTTT. The chain is built from TRBV5-1 and TRBJ1-4; perhaps TRBD1 as D (5 bases). The CDR3 totals 16 residues. V shed 4 bases and J shed 11 bases, with 24 bases lying between them. CDR1 is SGHRS and CDR2 is YFSETQ in the germline V gene.

Only a few counts were recorded for this clone. The chain carries TRBV28 and TRBJ1-5; 8 bases map to TRBD1. Germline CDR1 MDHEN, CDR2 SYDVKM. V was pared by 2 bases and J by 1 base, with 13 bases of the junction left unmatched. The length of the CDR3 is 19 residues. In DNA form, the CDR3 reads TGTGCCAGCAGTTTACTAAGGCTAAGGACAGGGTCGAGCAATCAGCCCCAGCATTTT. Residues: CASSLLRLRTGSSNQPQHF.

This clone was seen only a few times. The CDR3 bases are TGTGCCAGCAGCCCCCGGACAGGGTGGGATGGCTACACCTTC. Translated: CASSPRTGWDGYTF. The rearrangement joins TRBV7-8 to TRBJ1-2, with TRBD1 matching over 8 bases. Looked up from germline, CDR1 is SGHVS and CDR2 is FQNEAQ. The trim removed 5 bases at V and 6 bases at J, leaving 8 bases unmatched. CDR3 length: 14 amino acids.

The chain couples TRBV10-2 to TRBJ1-4, with D possibly TRBD1 on 6 matching bases. The CDR3 has 16 residues. The V gene's germline CDR1 is WSHSY and CDR2 SAAADI. V was cut by 4 bases and J by 8 bases, with 20 bases left in between. The CDR3 sequence is CASSAQGAGPGEKLFF. DNA of the CDR3: TGCGCCAGCAGTGCACAGGGCGCCGGCCCCGGGGAAAAACTGTTTTTT.

The rearrangement links TRBV29-1 to TRBJ1-2; D is undetermined. Germline V gene data show CDR1 as SQVTM and CDR2 as ANQGSEA. The CDR3 covers 11 residues. Trimming took off 6 bases at V and 3 bases at J, with 8 bases between the two ends. The chain's CDR3 is CSVLTDYGYTF. As DNA, the CDR3 is TGCAGCGTCCTAACGGACTATGGCTACACCTTC.

V is TRBV5-1 and J is TRBJ1-1; 10 positions agree with TRBD1. The germline CDR1 and CDR2 sequences are SGHRS and YFSETQ. CDR3 length equals 16 residues. The junction had 6 bases not matched to a gene; V was cut back by 4 bases and J by 0 bases. Here the CDR3 reads CASSRGQGPMNTEAFF. DNA of the CDR3: TGCGCCAGCAGCCGGGGACAGGGGCCCATGAACACTGAAGCTTTCTTT.

The chain combines TRBV6-5 with TRBJ1-2; D ambiguous. V gave up 5 bases and J gave up 3 bases, with 7 bases separating them. This CDR3 region has 12 residues. Germline values: CDR1 MNHEY, CDR2 SVGAGI. This chain's CDR3 is CASSNDYYGYTF. The CDR3 bases are TGTGCCAGCAGTAACGACTACTATGGCTACACCTTC.

The rearrangement links TRBV27 to TRBJ1-1; D is perhaps TRBD1 (5 bases). V was trimmed by 6 bases and J by 5 bases, leaving 16 bases between them. From germline, CDR1 is MNHEY and CDR2 SMNVEV (reference sequence). This CDR3 comprises 14 residues. CDR3 in DNA: TGTGCCAGCAGAGTCACAGGAATAACAACTGAAGCTTTCTTT. Translating it yields CASRVTGITTEAFF.

This clone was detected only once. The genes are TRBV5-1 and TRBJ2-5; 10 bases match TRBD2. The CDR3 runs to 15 residues. V was pared by 7 bases and J by 3 bases, with 9 bases of the junction left unmatched. CDR1 SGHRS and CDR2 YFSETQ come from the germline V gene. In DNA form, the CDR3 reads TGCGCCAGCTCGAAGACCGGGACTAGCGAAGAGACCCAGTACTTC. It specifies CASSKTGTSEETQYF.

The rearrangement links TRBV5-1 to TRBJ1-4; the D gene is possibly TRBD1 (6 bases). The CDR3 has 15 residues. Germline loops: CDR1 SGHRS, CDR2 YFSETQ. The V gene lost 1 base and the J gene lost 7 bases, with 14 bases spanning the gap. The CDR3 DNA sequence: TGCGCCAGCAGCTTGCGTGACAGGTCTCCTGAAAAACTGTTTTTT. Protein sequence: CASSLRDRSPEKLFF.

The chain joins TRBV11-3 to TRBJ2-2; TRBD2 agrees at 7 bases. CDR1 is SGHNT and CDR2 is YENEEA in the germline V gene. The junction had 7 bases not matched to a gene; V was cut back by 5 bases and J by 4 bases. The CDR3 is 15 residues long. CDR3 DNA: TGTGCCAGCAGCGCGGGGCTAGCGGCCACCGGGGAGCTGTTTTTT. Protein product: CASSAGLAATGELFF.

The chain joins TRBV7-9 to TRBJ2-7, with D possibly being TRBD2 (7 bases). Trimming stripped 5 bases from V and 3 bases from J, with 17 bases between. CDR1 SEHNR and CDR2 FQNEAQ come from the germline V gene (reference sequence). The CDR3 loop spans 15 amino acids. CDR3 region: CASSPRGGGDYEQYF. CDR3 sequence (DNA): TGTGCCAGCAGCCCCCGAGGGGGGGGAGACTACGAGCAGTACTTC.

V is TRBV27 and J is TRBJ2-1, with 7 bases that match TRBD2. Germline CDR1 and CDR2: MNHEY and SMNVEV (reference sequence). The CDR3 length is 16 residues. J gave up 4 bases and V 7 bases, and 13 bases lay outside the gene matches. The CDR3 nucleotides read TGTGCCAGCAACCTTTTTGGAGCGGGAACTTACAATGAGCAGTTCTTC. Encoded protein: CASNLFGAGTYNEQFF.

This clone was seen more than once but under ten times. This CDR3 reads CASCARWTEAFF. As DNA, the CDR3 is TGTGCCAGCTGTGCCAGGTGGACTGAAGCTTTCTTT. The chain uses TRBV28 and TRBJ1-1, with D uncertain. Germline lookup yields CDR1 MDHEN and CDR2 SYDVKM. V was cut by 8 bases and J by 5 bases, with 12 bases left in between. The CDR3 has 12 amino acids.

The chain recombines TRBV14 with TRBJ2-5; the match to TRBD1 covers 9 bases. The CDR3 is made up of 16 amino acids. V was pared by 4 bases and J by 3 bases, with 9 bases of the junction left unmatched. Germline loops: CDR1 SGHDN, CDR2 FVKESK. The CDR3, as DNA: TGTGCCAGCAGCCCTTATCCGGGACAGGGTGAAGAGACCCAGTACTTC. Translation: CASSPYPGQGEETQYF.

This clone was detected only once. DNA of the CDR3: TGCAGCGTTGCTCGGGCAGGGTATCGAGAGACCCAGTACTTC. Its protein is CSVARAGYRETQYF. The rearrangement links TRBV29-1 to TRBJ2-5; D may be TRBD1 (5 bases). Germline loops: CDR1 SQVTM, CDR2 ANQGSEA. The CDR3 is 14 residues long. V lost 4 bases to trimming and J lost 4 bases, with 16 bases between them.

The V and J genes are TRBV28 and TRBJ2-7, with TRBD1 identical over 8 bases. V gave up 8 bases and J gave up 5 bases; unmatched junction bases: 11. The CDR3 runs 14 residues. The V gene's germline CDR1 is MDHEN and CDR2 SYDVKM. The CDR3 DNA reads TGTGCCAGCGAAAGGACAGGGTTTAGGAACGAGCAGTACTTC. It codes for CASERTGFRNEQYF.

The V and J genes are TRBV28 and TRBJ1-2; 8 nucleotides match TRBD1. This CDR3 spans 15 amino acids. Looked up from germline, CDR1 is MDHEN and CDR2 is SYDVKM. Trimming at V came to 3 bases and at J to 4 bases, leaving 7 bases not matched to a gene. CDR3 in DNA: TGTGCCAGCAGTTTCCAGGGGGCGCTAGGCTATGGCTACACCTTC. Protein sequence: CASSFQGALGYGYTF.

The chain employs TRBV29-1 and TRBJ1-1; possibly TRBD1 for D (6 bases). There are 13 residues in the CDR3. Trimming stripped 5 bases from V and 4 bases from J, with 14 bases between. CDR1 is SQVTM and CDR2 is ANQGSEA in the germline V gene. In nucleotides, the CDR3 is TGCAGCGTTCAGATCGGGGGGGCCACTGAAGCTTTCTTT. It encodes CSVQIGGATEAFF.

This clone came up a few times. The chain employs TRBV27 and TRBJ1-4; weak D call: TRBD1 (6 bases). The length of the CDR3 is 14 residues. V was pared by 5 bases and J by 4 bases, with 11 bases between. CDR1 and CDR2 from the germline V gene are MNHEY and SMNVEV (reference sequence). The CDR3 sequence is CASSAQGLNEKLFF. The CDR3 DNA sequence: TGTGCCAGCAGTGCGCAGGGGCTTAATGAAAAACTGTTTTTT. Together with reference TRBV27 and TRBJ1-4, the CDR3 gives the full variable domain: EAQVTQNPRYLITVTGKKLTVTCSQNMNHEYMSWYRQDPGLGLRQIYYSMNVEVTDKGDVPEGYKVSRKEKRNFPLILESPSPNQTSLYFCASSAQGLNEKLFFGSGTQLSVL.

This clone has a handful of counts. The rearrangement uses TRBV5-4 and TRBJ1-2; 11 positions agree with TRBD1. The germline V gene encodes CDR1 SGHNT and CDR2 YYREEE (reference sequence). The CDR3 runs to 12 residues. J was trimmed by 8 bases and V by 4 bases; bases with no gene match: 1. The CDR3 DNA reads TGTGCCAGCAGCCGGGACAGGGGGGGCTACACCTTC. Translated, it gives CASSRDRGGYTF.

V and J are TRBV13 and TRBJ1-2, with no clear D. V lost 1 base, J lost 8 bases, and 11 bases lay in between. Germline V lookup: CDR1 PRHDT, CDR2 FYEKMQ (reference sequence). CDR3 length: 13 residues. The CDR3 nucleotides are TGTGCCAGCAGCTTAGCAGGTGCCGAGGGCTACACCTTC. The encoded protein is CASSLAGAEGYTF.